These 19 T cell receptor beta chains were sequenced from one sample in a study of T cell changes during pregnancy in multiple sclerosis. Sequenced by immunoSEQ multiplex PCR; TCRdb stores in-frame clones only, minus some. The table lists 33,000 or so clones, nearly 95% of them singletons. Specimen: CD4+ T cells from peripheral blood mononuclear cells, collected in the third trimester of pregnancy. All receptors come from a female donor in good health, enrolled as a control in a pregnancy study.

The chain uses TRBV2 and TRBJ2-4; the D is unclear. Trimming took 4 bases from V and 5 from J, leaving 12 bases between them. The CDR3 extends over 14 amino acids. CDR1 is SNHLY, CDR2 FYNNEI, per germline. The CDR3 is CASSAWVAENIQYF. The DNA for the CDR3 is TGTGCCAGCAGTGCCTGGGTGGCGGAAAACATTCAGTACTTC.

V usage is TRBV2 and J usage is TRBJ1-1, with 7 bases identical to TRBD1. V was clipped by 9 bases and J by 0 bases; unmatched bases: 4. The CDR3 sequence is 13 residues long. In germline, CDR1 is SNHLY, CDR2 FYNNEI. Here the CDR3 DNA reads TGTGCCAGACAGGGGCGCATGAACACTGAAGCTTTCTTT. It translates to CARQGRMNTEAFF.

This chain uses TRBV4-3 with TRBJ2-7; 7 nucleotides align to TRBD1. The CDR3 loop spans 16 amino acids. V lost 1 base to trimming and J lost 2 bases; unmatched junction nucleotides: 8. Germline V gene lookup returns CDR1 LGHNA and CDR2 YSLEER. This CDR3 reads CASSQGAGTATYEQYF. The CDR3 DNA is TGCGCCAGCAGCCAAGGGGCAGGGACAGCAACCTACGAGCAGTACTTC.

The V call is TRBV21-1, the J call TRBJ2-6; the table's D gene call, TRBD2, was not cross checked with the DNA. TRBV21-1 has pseudogene status. The CDR3 totals 17 residues. The CDR3 sequence: CASSFRIPRLGANVLTF. The CDR3, as DNA: TGTGCCAGCAGCTTTAGAATCCCGAGACTCGGGGCCAACGTCCTGACTTTC.

The chain joins TRBV5-1 to TRBJ1-1; a possible D gene is TRBD1 (6 bases). Germline V gene lookup returns CDR1 SGHRS and CDR2 YFSETQ. V lost 1 base to trimming and J lost 4 bases, with 11 bases between them. The CDR3 contains 14 residues. This chain's CDR3 is CASSLSGGGTEAFF. The CDR3 DNA reads TGCGCCAGCAGCTTGTCGGGAGGGGGCACTGAAGCTTTCTTT. The full variable domain, with the rest looked up from reference TRBV5-1 and TRBJ1-1, is KAGVTQTPRYLIKTRGQQVTLSCSPISGHRSVSWYQQTPGQGLQFLFEYFSETQRNKGNFPGRFSGRQFSNSRSEMNVSTLELGDSALYLCASSLSGGGTEAFFGQGTRLTVV.

The rearrangement uses TRBV5-8 and TRBJ2-7; 7 bases agree with TRBD1. Germline V gene data show CDR1 as SGHTS and CDR2 as YDEGEE. V shed 1 base and J 4 bases; nucleotides not matched to a gene: 8. The CDR3 length is 15 residues. The CDR3: CASSLSGQARYEQYF. Here the CDR3 DNA reads TGTGCCAGCAGCTTGTCCGGACAGGCGCGGTACGAGCAGTACTTC.

The CDR3 reads CASSQDAGRRGYTF. In DNA form, the CDR3 reads TGCGCCAGCAGCCAAGATGCGGGTCGTCGGGGCTACACCTTC. The chain is built from TRBV4-1 and TRBJ1-2; D not certain. Germline V gene sequence: CDR1 MGHRA, CDR2 YSYEKL. The CDR3 covers 14 residues. Trimming removed 0 bases at V and 8 bases at J, with 13 bases between.

The CDR3 DNA follows: TGTGCCAGCAGCTTTTGGAGCGCGAATTCACCCCTCCACTTT. Amino acids: CASSFWSANSPLHF. J is TRBJ1-6 and V is TRBV5-4; no reliable D call. The CDR3 has 14 residues. Germline CDR1 reads SGHNT; CDR2 reads YYREEE (reference sequence). V was shortened by 2 bases and J by 7 bases, with 10 bases between the two germline ends. Full variable domain (remainder filled in from reference TRBV5-4 and TRBJ1-6): ETGVTQSPTHLIKTRGQQVTLRCSSQSGHNTVSWYQQALGQGPQFIFQYYREEENGRGNFPPRFSGLQFPNYSSELNVNALELDDSALYLCASSFWSANSPLHFGNGTRLTVT.

This clone was seen only once. For the CDR3, the DNA is TGCGCCAGCAGCCCCAATTTGGGACAGAACTATGGCTACACCTTC. The encoded protein is CASSPNLGQNYGYTF. The gene calls are TRBV4-3 and TRBJ1-2, with 7 bases fitting TRBD1. The V gene's germline CDR1 is LGHNA and CDR2 YSLEER. V lost 4 bases to trimming and J lost 2 bases; unmatched junction nucleotides: 7. This CDR3 is 15 amino acids long.

The chain's CDR3 is CAWSTGKQPQHF. CDR3 bases: TGTGCCTGGAGTACAGGGAAACAGCCCCAGCATTTT. V usage is TRBV30 and J usage is TRBJ1-5; D may be TRBD1 (6 bases). This CDR3 comprises 12 residues. Germline V gives CDR1 GTSNPN, CDR2 SVGIG (reference sequence). With 2 bases removed from V and 7 bases from J, the gap between germline ends came to 9 bases.

V usage is TRBV12-5 and J usage is TRBJ1-1; D is possibly TRBD1 (6 bases). CDR1 is LGHNT and CDR2 is FRNRAP in the germline V gene. The CDR3 covers 15 residues. The V and J ends lost 1 base and 1 base respectively, with 10 bases between them. The CDR3 region has the DNA TGTGCTAGTGGTTTGGAAAGGACAGAGAACACTGAAGCTTTCTTT. The encoded protein is CASGLERTENTEAFF.

This rearrangement joins TRBV6-6 to TRBJ1-3; 10 positions agree with TRBD1. Germline V gene lookup returns CDR1 MNHNY and CDR2 SVGAGI (reference sequence). Unmatched junction bases numbered 1, after V lost 2 bases and J lost 3 bases. The CDR3 spans 15 residues. The DNA of the CDR3 is TGTGCCAGCAGTTACGGGACAGGGGTTGGAAACACCATATATTTT. Translating gives CASSYGTGVGNTIYF.

V is TRBV9 and J is TRBJ1-2, with a tentative D call TRBD1 (5 bases). CDR1 is SGDLS and CDR2 is YYNGEE in the germline V gene. V lost 3 bases to trimming and J lost 4 bases, with 16 bases between them. The CDR3 runs 15 residues. The CDR3 sequence is CASSAGGTNLYGYTF. In nucleotides, the CDR3 is TGTGCCAGCAGCGCCGGGGGAACGAACCTCTATGGCTACACCTTC.

V and J are TRBV4-1 and TRBJ1-1; 11 nucleotides align to TRBD1. The length of the CDR3 is 21 residues. Germline V gene lookup returns CDR1 MGHRA and CDR2 YSYEKL. Germline trimming cut 2 bases from V and 0 bases from J; bases unmatched to any gene: 17. In DNA, the CDR3 is TGCGCCAGCAGCCAAAGGAGAGGACAGGGGGCCTCCTCCCTCATGAACACTGAAGCTTTCTTT. Its translation is CASSQRRGQGASSLMNTEAFF.

The chain joins TRBV7-9 to TRBJ1-6, with TRBD1 identical over 9 bases. This CDR3 comprises 18 residues. Per germline, CDR1 SEHNR and CDR2 FQNEAQ (reference sequence). V shed 7 bases, J shed 7 bases, and the junction held 17 bases outside the gene matches. The CDR3 nucleotides read TGTGCCAGCAACTCAGGGGGTTCGGGACAGGGCTGGAATTCACCCCTCCACTTT. It specifies CASNSGGSGQGWNSPLHF.

The chain carries TRBV28 and TRBJ1-3; TRBD1 matches at 8 bases. The germline V gene has CDR1 MDHEN and CDR2 SYDVKM. Unmatched junction bases numbered 2, after V lost 7 bases and J lost 3 bases. The CDR3 has 13 residues. CDR3 sequence reads: CASKTGVGNTIYF. In nucleotides, the CDR3 is TGTGCCAGCAAGACAGGGGTTGGAAACACCATATATTTT.

The chain has TRBV27 and TRBJ1-2; D is unresolved. Trimming removed 7 bases from V and 8 bases from J, with 20 bases in between. CDR3 length equals 14 residues. Germline V lookup: CDR1 MNHEY, CDR2 SMNVEV (reference sequence). The CDR3 sequence is CASKREVGLWGYTF. CDR3 DNA: TGTGCCAGCAAGCGGGAGGTCGGACTATGGGGCTACACCTTC.

The rearrangement joins TRBV5-8 to TRBJ1-5, with 7 nucleotides matching TRBD1. Germline values: CDR1 SGHTS, CDR2 YDEGEE. V gave up 0 bases and J gave up 2 bases; unmatched junction bases: 5. CDR3 size: 16 residues. CDR3 protein: CASSLGTGTGNQPQHF. Written as DNA, the CDR3 is TGTGCCAGCAGCTTGGGCACCGGGACAGGCAATCAGCCCCAGCATTTT.

The chain couples TRBV5-8 to TRBJ1-1; a weak D match, TRBD1 (6 bases). Germline values: CDR1 SGHTS, CDR2 YDEGEE. The CDR3 length is 13 residues. V lost 4 bases and J 8 bases, leaving 15 bases between the germline ends. The CDR3 sequence is CASSRFGDREAFF. The CDR3 coding sequence is TGTGCCAGCAGCCGTTTCGGCGACAGGGAAGCTTTCTTT.